The sample holds one count of the clone carrying this TCR beta chain. cDNA libraries for TCR alpha and TCR beta, carrying sample barcodes and UMIs, came from 5'RACE with constant-segment primers. TCRdb used MiXCR to reprocess the 5' RACE reads, holding one entry per CDR3 protein. The data hold some 440,000 distinct CDR3 sequences, with about 23% observed a single time. The sample originates from a study of T-cell memory formation after mild COVID-19. Germline V gives CDR1 MNHEY, CDR2 SVGAGI. CDR3 length: 13 residues. V dropped 7 bases and J dropped 8 bases, with 15 bases sitting between them. The sample consisted of PBMCs or a T cell subset sorted from them (not recorded which). This TCR was recovered from an adult woman who had mild COVID-19 (a few samples of this study predate the infection). Cell type and time point are not known. The chain carries TRBV6-5 and TRBJ1-3; unclear D gene. CDR3 sequence (DNA): TGTGCCAGCACTCTCACCCCCGGGGACACCATATATTTT. Translated: CASTLTPGDTIYF.